Listed here are 19 T cell receptor beta chains from one sample, sequenced in a study of CD8 T cells in ankylosing spondylitis. Each CDR3 protein gets one entry after TCRdb re-called the 5' RACE reads with MiXCR. This sample carries around 320,000 distinct CDR3 sequences, more than 20% of them seen once, and the ten largest clones take roughly 3.6%. Sequencing input: blood, either unsorted or a sorted T cell fraction (not recorded which). These receptors were obtained from a female donor with ankylosing spondylitis or in good health (not recorded which).

A few counts support this clonotype. The chain links TRBV18 to TRBJ2-7, with 13 bases aligning to TRBD2. V lost 6 bases to trimming and J lost 0 bases; unmatched junction nucleotides: 5. The CDR3 is made up of 16 amino acids. Per the germline V gene, CDR1 is KGHSH and CDR2 is LQKENI. The CDR3 DNA sequence: TGTGCCAGCTCCGGACTAGCGGGAGCGAACTCCTACGAGCAGTACTTC. It is translated as CASSGLAGANSYEQYF. The full variable domain, in which reference TRBV18 and TRBJ2-7 provide the parts outside the CDR3, is NAGVMQNPRHLVRRRGQEARLRCSPMKGHSHVYWYRQLPEEGLKFMVYLQKENIIDESGMPKERFSAEFPKEGPSILRIQQVVRGDSAAYFCASSGLAGANSYEQYFGPGTRLTVT.

This rearrangement joins TRBV7-6 to TRBJ2-1; a weak D match, TRBD2 (5 bases). Germline V gives CDR1 SGHVS, CDR2 FNYEAQ. The V end lost 5 bases, the J end lost 4 bases, and 9 bases lay between the germline ends. The CDR3 runs to 13 residues. The CDR3 spells CASSPLAYNEQFF. The CDR3 bases are TGTGCCAGCAGCCCCCTAGCTTACAATGAGCAGTTCTTC. The full variable domain, its missing parts supplied by reference TRBV7-6 and TRBJ2-1, is GAGVSQSPRYKVTKRGQDVALRCDPISGHVSLYWYRQALGQGPEFLTYFNYEAQQDKSGLPNDRFSAERPEGSISTLTIQRTEQRDSAMYRCASSPLAYNEQFFGPGTRLTVL.

J is TRBJ2-6 and V is TRBV28; D is uncertain. The germline CDR1 and CDR2 sequences are MDHEN and SYDVKM. V was clipped by 2 bases and J by 1 base, with 6 bases between them. The CDR3 consists of 15 residues. The chain's CDR3 is CASSLAGSGANVLTF. The CDR3 coding sequence is TGTGCCAGCAGTTTAGCTGGGTCTGGGGCCAACGTCCTGACTTTC.

The V gene is TRBV2, the J gene TRBJ2-2; D remains unclear. CDR3 length: 12 amino acids. Trimming took 8 bases from V and 1 from J, leaving 5 bases between them. CDR1 is SNHLY and CDR2 is FYNNEI in the germline V gene. The DNA of the CDR3 is TGTGCCAGCCATCAGAACACCGGGGAGCTGTTTTTT. It codes for CASHQNTGELFF.

This clonotype has a count of ten or more. The rearrangement joins TRBV12-3 or TRBV12-4 to TRBJ2-5, with D uncertain. This CDR3 spans 15 amino acids. Trimming cost V 6 bases and J 5 bases, with 19 bases left between them. This CDR3 is CASSQNSVVMETQYF. The CDR3 DNA reads TGTGCCAGCAGCCAGAACTCCGTGGTGATGGAGACCCAGTACTTC.

The CDR3, as DNA: TGTGCCAGCAGTTCTCGACTAGCGGGGTTCACAGATACGCAGTATTTT. Residues: CASSSRLAGFTDTQYF. V usage is TRBV6-2 or TRBV6-3 and J usage is TRBJ2-3; 11 bases agree with TRBD2. Per germline, CDR1 MNHEY and CDR2 SVGEGT. V lost 4 bases to trimming and J lost 2 bases; unmatched junction nucleotides: 5. The CDR3 extends over 16 amino acids.

This clonotype was seen repeatedly, ten times or more. The chain joins TRBV29-1 to TRBJ2-3, with a weak D call TRBD2 (5 bases). V gave up 6 bases and J gave up 3 bases, with 10 bases separating them. The CDR3 contains 12 residues. Germline CDR1 is SQVTM and CDR2 is ANQGSEA. The CDR3 sequence: CSVSSGTDTQYF. CDR3 DNA: TGCAGCGTCTCCTCGGGGACAGATACGCAGTATTTT.

The chain combines TRBV10-3 with TRBJ1-2; D gene unclear. Per germline, CDR1 ENHRY and CDR2 SYGVKD. With 6 bases removed from V and 3 bases from J, the gap between germline ends came to 14 bases. The CDR3 runs 14 residues. CDR3 bases: TGTGCCATCAGCCCCATCGGGCGGGACTATGGCTACACCTTC. The encoded protein is CAISPIGRDYGYTF.

This clonotype was counted a few times. The chain has TRBV12-3 or TRBV12-4 and TRBJ2-7, with TRBD2 identical over 10 bases. J was trimmed by 3 bases and V by 5 bases; bases with no gene match: 10. The CDR3 totals 16 residues. CDR3 residues: CASSNSGRPPFYEQYF. In nucleotides, the CDR3 is TGTGCCAGCAGTAATAGCGGGAGGCCTCCTTTCTACGAGCAGTACTTC.

The table lists this clonotype with many counts. The chain uses TRBV5-1 and TRBJ2-1; D may be TRBD1 or TRBD2 (5 bases each). In germline, CDR1 is SGHRS, CDR2 YFSETQ. V lost 7 bases, J lost 5 bases, and 16 bases lay in between. This CDR3 has 14 amino acids. DNA of the CDR3: TGCGCCAGCGCCGGGACCCTTATGAACAATGAGCAGTTCTTC. Protein product: CASAGTLMNNEQFF.

V is TRBV2 and J is TRBJ2-7; no clear D gene. With 2 bases removed from V and 3 bases from J, the gap between germline ends came to 5 bases. This CDR3 comprises 12 residues. The germline V gene encodes CDR1 SNHLY and CDR2 FYNNEI. CDR3 sequence: CASSERNYEQYF. CDR3 in DNA: TGTGCCAGCAGTGAAAGGAACTACGAGCAGTACTTC.

The chain uses TRBV6-2 or TRBV6-3 and TRBJ2-1; D uncertain. Germline assignment: CDR1 MNHEY and CDR2 SVGEGT. CDR3 size: 14 residues. Deletions cut 7 bases from V and 2 bases from J, with 12 bases between. The CDR3 nucleotides read TGTGCCAGCACCCCCCCCCGTCCCTACAATGAGCAGTTCTTC. Its translation is CASTPPRPYNEQFF.

This clonotype was observed many times. The rearrangement uses TRBV29-1 and TRBJ1-2, with 9 bases lining up with TRBD1. The CDR3 spans 13 residues. CDR1 is SQVTM, CDR2 ANQGSEA, per germline. J lost 4 bases, V lost 3 bases, and 3 bases had no gene match. CDR3 residues: CSVEDRGSYGYTF. The CDR3, as DNA: TGCAGCGTTGAGGACAGGGGATCCTATGGCTACACCTTC.

The sample holds a few counts of this clonotype. This chain uses TRBV7-2 with TRBJ1-5; D perhaps matches TRBD1 (5 bases). This CDR3 has 15 amino acids. Germline V gives CDR1 SGHTA, CDR2 FQGNSA. V lost 4 bases, J lost 0 bases, and 10 bases lay in between. DNA of the CDR3: TGTGCCAGCAGCTCGACAGATTATAGCAATCAGCCCCAGCATTTT. Translated, it gives CASSSTDYSNQPQHF.

V gene TRBV5-6 combines with J gene TRBJ1-1; 7 nucleotides match TRBD1. Germline V gene lookup returns CDR1 SGHDT and CDR2 YYEEEE. With 2 bases clipped from V and 2 bases from J, the junction kept 9 bases outside the gene matches. This CDR3 region has 16 residues. This CDR3 reads CASSFRDRDSNTEAFF. The CDR3 DNA follows: TGTGCCAGCAGCTTCCGGGACAGAGATTCAAACACTGAAGCTTTCTTT.

There are a few counts of this clonotype. The chain uses TRBV11-2 and TRBJ1-2, with 11 positions matching TRBD1. The V and J ends lost 2 bases and 3 bases, in that order; junction bases with no gene match: 14. The CDR3 runs 19 residues. Germline CDR1 and CDR2: SGHAT and FQNNGV. Here the CDR3 DNA reads TGTGCCAGCAGCTTATTTCCGGGACAGGGGGGCCGACGAGACTATGGCTACACCTTC. Translated: CASSLFPGQGGRRDYGYTF.

This clonotype turned up a few times. The chain joins TRBV7-2 to TRBJ2-1, with 10 positions matching TRBD2. The ends lost 10 bases at V and 8 bases at J; junction bases unmatched: 14. Per germline, CDR1 SGHTA and CDR2 FQGNSA. The CDR3 covers 15 residues. The CDR3 region is CATLPGLAVRYEQFF. The CDR3, as DNA: TGTGCCACCTTGCCCGGACTAGCGGTAAGGTATGAGCAGTTCTTC.

This clonotype occurred a few times. V usage is TRBV20-1 and J usage is TRBJ2-1, with TRBD2 matching 7 bases. Germline CDR1 DFQATT, CDR2 SNEGSKA (reference sequence). V shed 0 bases, J shed 4 bases, and the junction held 6 bases outside the gene matches. The CDR3 totals 15 residues. This CDR3 reads CSARDFSGAYNEQFF. In DNA form, the CDR3 reads TGCAGTGCTAGAGATTTCAGCGGGGCATACAATGAGCAGTTCTTC.

The V gene is TRBV7-2, the J gene TRBJ2-2; D is possibly TRBD1 or TRBD2 (5 bases each). Germline assignment: CDR1 SGHTA and CDR2 FQGNSA. V shed 7 bases and J shed 6 bases, with 12 bases lying between them. The CDR3 has 13 residues. CDR3 in DNA: TGTGCCAGCACCCGAGGGGCAGCCGGGGAGCTGTTTTTT. This sequence encodes CASTRGAAGELFF.